The 5 T cell receptor beta chains below come from one sample, sequenced in a study of vaccination effects on CD4 cells after COVID-19. What these receptors recognize is not known. Generated by immunoSEQ multiplex PCR, the TCRdb table keeps only in-frame clones and is missing some. The sample includes 65,000 to 90,000 clones, approximately 74% of them seen just once. Sequencing was preceded by expansion of antigen-specific CD4+ T cells with viral peptide pools in the ViraFEST assay. Following culture for about ten days, CD4+ T cells were isolated. Nucleocapsid antibodies stayed negative before and after vaccination, showing no earlier SARS-CoV-2 infection. Sequencing was performed on CD4+ T cells from PBMCs cultured with HCoV-NL63 spike peptides, taken before COVID-19 vaccination. The receptors originated from a human donor who received a COVID-19 vaccine.

The rearrangement uses TRBV6-5 and TRBJ2-2; tentatively, D is TRBD1 or TRBD2 (5 bases each). The CDR3 runs to 15 residues. The V and J ends lost 6 bases and 9 bases respectively, with 20 bases between them. Looked up from germline, CDR1 is MNHEY and CDR2 is SVGAGI. The CDR3 bases are TGTGCCAGCAGGGGGACGGGGATCCAGGACCGGGAGCTGTTTTTT. Protein: CASRGTGIQDRELFF.

The V gene is TRBV2, the J gene TRBJ1-2; 7 bases fit TRBD1. Germline CDR1 reads SNHLY; CDR2 reads FYNNEI. This CDR3 contains 16 residues. With V trimmed by 6 bases and J by 7 bases, 17 bases remained unmatched. CDR3 DNA sequence: TGTGCCAGCAGCCGATCGGGGACAGCCTTCCCCTCTGGCTACACCTTC. Residues: CASSRSGTAFPSGYTF. Looking up the rest from reference TRBV2 and TRBJ1-2 gives the full variable domain: EPEVTQTPSHQVTQMGQEVILRCVPISNHLYFYWYRQILGQKVEFLVSFYNNEISEKSEIFDDQFSVERPDGSNFTLKIRSTKLEDSAMYFCASSRSGTAFPSGYTFGSGTRLTVV.

This clone appeared a few times. This chain joins TRBV6-5 and TRBJ1-2; D remains ambiguous. Between the trimmed V and J ends, which lost 6 bases and 1 base, there was a span of 12 bases. Germline CDR1 and CDR2: MNHEY and SVGAGI. CDR3 size: 14 residues. CDR3 sequence: CASSRGRLNYGYTF. The CDR3 nucleotides read TGTGCCAGCAGCCGCGGACGGCTTAACTATGGCTACACCTTC.

The chain joins TRBV19 to TRBJ2-5; TRBD1 might be the D (5 bases). CDR1 and CDR2 from the germline V gene are LNHDA and SQIVND (reference sequence). The CDR3 loop spans 14 amino acids. The germline V and J ends were trimmed by 6 bases and 5 bases, with 16 bases remaining between them. The CDR3 sequence: CASSEAKDIETQYF. The DNA for the CDR3 is TGTGCCAGTAGCGAGGCGAAGGACATCGAGACCCAGTACTTC.

This clone was observed a handful of times. The chain uses TRBV5-1 and TRBJ1-2, with D possibly being TRBD1 (6 bases). V lost 4 bases to trimming and J lost 0 bases, with 13 bases between them. The CDR3 totals 15 residues. Germline V gene data show CDR1 as SGHRS and CDR2 as YFSETQ. The CDR3 region is CASSTGTNANYGYTF. CDR3 nucleotide sequence: TGCGCCAGCAGCACAGGGACAAATGCTAACTATGGCTACACCTTC.